The clone carrying this TCR beta chain has just one count. This table comes from immunoSEQ multiplex PCR, and its TCRdb copy is limited to in-frame clones, with some not included. The table records a few million clones, approximately 95% of them present only once. The data originate from a study of shared clonotypes between healthy human individuals. The sample was naive CD4+ T cells from PBMCs. Specified subset: CD45RA+ positively selected. This clonotype was sampled from a man aged 18 to 29 in good health. Some clones in this sample may be carry-over from other donors' samples.

The DNA for the CDR3 is TGCGCCAGCAGCTTGGAGGGCAGCCACTACGAGCAGTACTTC. Translating gives CASSLEGSHYEQYF. The chain links TRBV5-1 to TRBJ2-7; D remains unclear. V was pared by 0 bases and J by 3 bases, with 10 bases between. This CDR3 is built from 14 residues. Germline V gene data show CDR1 as SGHRS and CDR2 as YFSETQ.